The rows below give T cell receptor beta chains drawn from one sample of a study of T cell changes during pregnancy in multiple sclerosis. Assay used: immunoSEQ multiplex PCR; TCRdb lists only in-frame clones, some missing. The sample consists of about 42,000 clones, more than 85% of them appearing once. The sample consisted of CD4+ T cells from peripheral blood mononuclear cells, taken in the second trimester of pregnancy. The receptor set was obtained from a female donor in good health, enrolled as a control in a pregnancy study. Each CDR3 is given with its conserved first and last residue. The order of the fields is CDR3 DNA, CDR3 protein, V gene, clone size, J gene, D gene. D genes are given only for firm matches. Only some rows state a clone size, as once, few, many or a class for expanded clones.

TGTGCCACCAGCATAAGAGGGCAGCTTAACTATGGCTACACCTTC,CATSIRGQLNYGYTF,TRBV15,NA,TRBJ1-2,NA
TGTGCCAGCAGCGATGCCTCCGGGACACTAGTTTATGGCTACACCTTC,CASSDASGTLVYGYTF,TRBV5-5,NA,TRBJ1-2,NA
TGTGCCAGCAGTGAAGGGTTGCAGGGTAACGAGCAGTACTTC,CASSEGLQGNEQYF,TRBV6-1,once,TRBJ2-7,NA
TGTGCCAGCAGTGGGGGACTAGCGGATGGAAACAATGAGCAGTTCTTC,CASSGGLADGNNEQFF,TRBV2,NA,TRBJ2-1,TRBD2
TGTGCCTGGAGTGTAGGGAGCAGGGGAAACTATGGCTACACCTTC,CAWSVGSRGNYGYTF,TRBV30,NA,TRBJ1-2,NA
TGTGCCAGCAGTTCCGGGCTTAGGACAGGGACCTACGAGCAGTACTTC,CASSSGLRTGTYEQYF,TRBV2,NA,TRBJ2-7,TRBD1
TGTGCCAGCAGCCGTTACAGCTCTGGAAACACCATATATTTT,CASSRYSSGNTIYF,TRBV7-2,NA,TRBJ1-3,NA
TGTGCCAGCAGTCAGGTGACAGGGGTTGTAGCTTTCTTT,CASSQVTGVVAFF,TRBV27,NA,TRBJ1-1,TRBD1
TGTGCCAGCAGTCGGCAGGGGATTCAGCCCCAGCATTTT,CASSRQGIQPQHF,TRBV28,NA,TRBJ1-5,NA
TGCGCCAGCAGCCAAGACTTCGGCAGGACCTACGAGCAGTACTTC,CASSQDFGRTYEQYF,TRBV4-3,NA,TRBJ2-7,NA
TGTGCCAGCAGCCCATTTCGATTGGGCCGGGGGACCGGGGAGCTGTTTTTT,CASSPFRLGRGTGELFF,TRBV7-9,NA,TRBJ2-2,NA
TGTGCCAGCAGACTGGGACAGGACAATGAGCAGTTCTTC,CASRLGQDNEQFF,TRBV6-5,NA,TRBJ2-1,TRBD1
TGTGCCAGCAGACCTAGCGGGAGAAGCTCCTACGAGCAGTACTTC,CASRPSGRSSYEQYF,TRBV28,NA,TRBJ2-7,TRBD2
TGCAGTGTTAAGCCCGGGACAAAGCAGTTCTTC,CSVKPGTKQFF,TRBV20-1,NA,TRBJ2-1,NA
TGTGCCGTAAGGCTCCGGGACAGGGCCTACAATGAGCAGTTCTTC,CAVRLRDRAYNEQFF,TRBV7-2,NA,TRBJ2-1,TRBD1
TGTGCCAGCAGCCCGATGACTAGCGGGGGTGTCTCTCAGTACTTC,CASSPMTSGGVSQYF,TRBV7-2,NA,TRBJ2-7,TRBD2
TGTGCCAGCAGCTTATCTAGAGGGCACGAGCAGTACTTC,CASSLSRGHEQYF,TRBV7-2,NA,TRBJ2-7,NA
TGTGCCAGCTCACCGGGCCAAACGTACAATGAGCAGTTCTTC,CASSPGQTYNEQFF,TRBV18,NA,TRBJ2-1,NA
TGTGCCAGCAGTGCTAGGACTAACCATGAGCAGTTCTTC,CASSARTNHEQFF,TRBV6-4,medium-sized,TRBJ2-1,NA
TGCGCCAGCAGCCAAGATCTCGGCAGAGGAGAGACCCAGTACTTC,CASSQDLGRGETQYF,TRBV4-3,once,TRBJ2-5,NA
TGTGCCAGCAGCTGGACTAGCTGGGGGGGGAATGAGCAGTTCTTC,CASSWTSWGGNEQFF,TRBV6-1,NA,TRBJ2-1,TRBD2
TGTGCCAGCAGTCCCCTCTTGGGCGCGGGGGGGGCCGGGGAGCTGTTTTTT,CASSPLLGAGGAGELFF,TRBV28,NA,TRBJ2-2,TRBD2
TGCGCCAGCATGTTAAGACTAGCGGGGACCTCCCAAGAGACCCAGTACTTC,CASMLRLAGTSQETQYF,TRBV5-1,NA,TRBJ2-5,TRBD2
TGTGCCAGCAGCTTAAGCAGCAATCAGCCCCAGCATTTT,CASSLSSNQPQHF,TRBV11-2,few,TRBJ1-5,NA
TGTGCCAGCAGGAGCGGGCACTACGAGCAGTACTTC,CASRSGHYEQYF,TRBV27,NA,TRBJ2-7,NA
TGTGCCAGCTCACCGAGCAGGGCTAAGACAGATACGCAGTATTTT,CASSPSRAKTDTQYF,TRBV18,NA,TRBJ2-3,NA
TGTGCCAGTAGACGAGGGGGCAGGGACTCTTCTGGGGCCAACGTCCTGACTTTC,CASRRGGRDSSGANVLTF,TRBV19,NA,TRBJ2-6,NA
TGCGCCAGCAGCTCCTCAAGCGGGACCTCCTACAATGAGCAGTTCTTC,CASSSSSGTSYNEQFF,TRBV5-1,NA,TRBJ2-1,TRBD2
TGTGCCTGGAGCTATGCGGGACTTGGAGATACGCAGTATTTT,CAWSYAGLGDTQYF,TRBV30,NA,TRBJ2-3,NA
TGTGCCATCAGTGGGCGGGAGGACTCCTACGAGCAGTACTTC,CAISGREDSYEQYF,TRBV10-3,NA,TRBJ2-7,TRBD2
TGTGCCAGCAGCGCACAGGGTTCAGTGGGTACCGGGGAGCTGTTTTTT,CASSAQGSVGTGELFF,TRBV11-3,once,TRBJ2-2,NA
TGTGCCAGCAGGGGGACTAGCGGGAGGGACCAAGAGACCCAGTACTTC,CASRGTSGRDQETQYF,TRBV7-8,NA,TRBJ2-5,TRBD2
TGTGCCAGCAGCCCCAGGGATCAAGGCTACACCTTC,CASSPRDQGYTF,TRBV16,NA,TRBJ1-2,NA
TGTGCCAGCAGTACTCAACACGGGGGGTCCTACGAGCAGTACTTC,CASSTQHGGSYEQYF,TRBV6-5,NA,TRBJ2-7,TRBD2
TGTGCCAGCAGTGGACTAGCGGGGGGCACAGATACGCAGTATTTT,CASSGLAGGTDTQYF,TRBV6-1,NA,TRBJ2-3,TRBD2
TGTGCCAGCAGCTTAGAGGAGAGTCGAGCGGGATGGTTCTTC,CASSLEESRAGWFF,TRBV7-2,NA,TRBJ2-1,TRBD2
TGCGCCAGCAGCCAAGATATCAATCAGCCCCAGCATTTT,CASSQDINQPQHF,TRBV4-3,NA,TRBJ1-5,NA
TGTGCCAGCAGAGGAGACAATCAGCCCCAGCATTTT,CASRGDNQPQHF,TRBV21-1,NA,TRBJ1-5,NA
TGCGCCAGCAGCCTGTCTAGCGGGGGGTCGAGTACGCAGTATTTT,CASSLSSGGSSTQYF,TRBV4-1,NA,TRBJ2-3,TRBD2
TGTGCCACCAGCAGAGAAGCGGGGGGCACAGATACGCAGTATTTT,CATSREAGGTDTQYF,TRBV15,NA,TRBJ2-3,TRBD2
TGTGCCAGCAGTGAACCGGGAGTGTACGAGCAGTACTTC,CASSEPGVYEQYF,TRBV25-1,NA,TRBJ2-7,NA
TGTGCCAGCAGTTTAAGGGCAGGGGATCAGCCCCAGCATTTT,CASSLRAGDQPQHF,TRBV7-2,NA,TRBJ1-5,NA
TGTGCCAGCAGCTTATCGGGGGGGGCGTGGGAGACCCAGTACTTC,CASSLSGGAWETQYF,TRBV7-9,NA,TRBJ2-5,TRBD2
TGTGCCAGCAGACTTGCCCCAGGGGCAGACCACACTGAAGCTTTCTTT,CASRLAPGADHTEAFF,TRBV27,NA,TRBJ1-1,NA
TGTGCCAGCAGTGTGGGGGGTTATAGCAATCAGCCCCAGCATTTT,CASSVGGYSNQPQHF,TRBV28,NA,TRBJ1-5,NA
TGTGCCAGCTCTAGGACCAGCTCTCAGGGGCTGGGTGAGCAGTACTTC,CASSRTSSQGLGEQYF,TRBV5-5,once,TRBJ2-7,NA
TGTGCCAGTAGATCTATCCCGGGAGGGTTATACGAGCAGTACTTC,CASRSIPGGLYEQYF,TRBV27,NA,TRBJ2-7,TRBD2
TGTGCCAGCAAAACCTCGAGGGCGGATACGCAGTATTTT,CASKTSRADTQYF,TRBV28,NA,TRBJ2-3,NA
TGTGCCAGCAGCCAAGATCCCGGGGAGGGGTACGAGCAGTACTTC,CASSQDPGEGYEQYF,TRBV4-2,NA,TRBJ2-7,TRBD2
TGTGCCAGCAGCATACAGGGCCAAGAGACCCAGTACTTC,CASSIQGQETQYF,TRBV9,NA,TRBJ2-5,NA
TGCGCCAGCAGCCCGGGTTCTGAAAATGAAAAACTGTTTTTT,CASSPGSENEKLFF,TRBV5-1,once,TRBJ1-4,NA
TGCGCCAGCAGCGCGGCCCCGGGCCCGGGGGGGACTGAAGCTTTCTTT,CASSAAPGPGGTEAFF,TRBV5-1,NA,TRBJ1-1,NA
TGTGCCAGCAGTCCCCGGGTCGAGACCCAGTACTTC,CASSPRVETQYF,TRBV28,NA,TRBJ2-5,NA
TGTGCCAGCAGTCACGGGGGTGAGCAGTTCTTC,CASSHGGEQFF,TRBV6-5,NA,TRBJ2-1,NA